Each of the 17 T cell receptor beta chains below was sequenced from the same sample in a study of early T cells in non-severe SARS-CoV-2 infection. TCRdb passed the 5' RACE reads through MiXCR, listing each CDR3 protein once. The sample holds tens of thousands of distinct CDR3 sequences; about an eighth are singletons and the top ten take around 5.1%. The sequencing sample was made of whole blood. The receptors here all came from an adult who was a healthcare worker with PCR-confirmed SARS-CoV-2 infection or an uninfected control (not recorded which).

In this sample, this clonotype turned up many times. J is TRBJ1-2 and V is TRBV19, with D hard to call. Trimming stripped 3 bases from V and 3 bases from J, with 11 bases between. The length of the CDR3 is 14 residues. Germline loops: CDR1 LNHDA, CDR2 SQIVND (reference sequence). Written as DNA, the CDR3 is TGTGCCAGTAGTATGTCCGGCTTTGACTATGGCTACACCTTC. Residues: CASSMSGFDYGYTF.

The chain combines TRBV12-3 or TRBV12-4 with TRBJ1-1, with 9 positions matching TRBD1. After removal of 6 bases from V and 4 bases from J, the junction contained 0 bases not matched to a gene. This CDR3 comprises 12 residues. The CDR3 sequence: CASRQGATEAFF. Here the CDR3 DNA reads TGTGCCAGCAGACAGGGGGCCACTGAAGCTTTCTTT.

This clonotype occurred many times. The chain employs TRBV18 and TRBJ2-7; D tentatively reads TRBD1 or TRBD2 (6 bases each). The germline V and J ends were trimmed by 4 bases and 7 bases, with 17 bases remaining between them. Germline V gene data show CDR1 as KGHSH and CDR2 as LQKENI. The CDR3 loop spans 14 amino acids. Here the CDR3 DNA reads TGTGCCAGCTCACGGGGGGCCCAGGGGAAGGAGCAGTACTTC. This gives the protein CASSRGAQGKEQYF.

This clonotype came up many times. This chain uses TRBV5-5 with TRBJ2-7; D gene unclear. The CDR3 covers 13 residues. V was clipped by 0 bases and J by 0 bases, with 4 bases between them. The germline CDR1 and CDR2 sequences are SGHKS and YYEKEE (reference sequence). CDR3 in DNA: TGTGCCAGCAGCTTGGTCTCCTCCTACGAGCAGTACTTC. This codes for CASSLVSSYEQYF.

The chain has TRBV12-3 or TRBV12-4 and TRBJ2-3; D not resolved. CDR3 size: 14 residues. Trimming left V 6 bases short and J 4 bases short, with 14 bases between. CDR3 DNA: TGTGCCAGCAGCAGTATCACGGCGGCAGATACGCAGTATTTT. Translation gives CASSSITAADTQYF.

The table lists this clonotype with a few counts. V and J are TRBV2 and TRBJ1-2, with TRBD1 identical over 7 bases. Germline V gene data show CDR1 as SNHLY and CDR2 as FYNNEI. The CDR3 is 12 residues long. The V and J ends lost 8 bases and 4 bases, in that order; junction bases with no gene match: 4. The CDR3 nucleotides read TGTGCCAGCGGGGACAGCCTCTATGGCTACACCTTC. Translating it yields CASGDSLYGYTF.

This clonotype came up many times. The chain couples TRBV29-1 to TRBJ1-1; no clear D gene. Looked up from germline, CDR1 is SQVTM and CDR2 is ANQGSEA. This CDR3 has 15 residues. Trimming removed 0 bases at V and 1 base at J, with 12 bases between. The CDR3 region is CSVEDLCDQNTEAFF. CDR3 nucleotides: TGCAGCGTTGAAGATCTTTGCGACCAGAACACTGAAGCTTTCTTT.

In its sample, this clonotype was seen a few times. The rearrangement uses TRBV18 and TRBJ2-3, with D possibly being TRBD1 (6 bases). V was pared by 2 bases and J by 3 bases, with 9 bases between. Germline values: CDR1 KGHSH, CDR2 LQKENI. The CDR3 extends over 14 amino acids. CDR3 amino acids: CASSPGGLTDTQYF. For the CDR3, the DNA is TGTGCCAGCTCACCAGGGGGCTTAACAGATACGCAGTATTTT. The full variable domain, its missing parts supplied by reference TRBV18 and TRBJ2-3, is NAGVMQNPRHLVRRRGQEARLRCSPMKGHSHVYWYRQLPEEGLKFMVYLQKENIIDESGMPKERFSAEFPKEGPSILRIQQVVRGDSAAYFCASSPGGLTDTQYFGPGTRLTVL.

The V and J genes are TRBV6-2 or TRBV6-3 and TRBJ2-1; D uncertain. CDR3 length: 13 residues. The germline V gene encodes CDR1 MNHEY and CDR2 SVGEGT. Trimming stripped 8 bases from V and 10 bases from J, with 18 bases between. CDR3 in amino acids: CASGPTDPLEQFF. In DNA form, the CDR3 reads TGTGCCAGCGGCCCTACTGACCCCCTGGAGCAGTTCTTC.

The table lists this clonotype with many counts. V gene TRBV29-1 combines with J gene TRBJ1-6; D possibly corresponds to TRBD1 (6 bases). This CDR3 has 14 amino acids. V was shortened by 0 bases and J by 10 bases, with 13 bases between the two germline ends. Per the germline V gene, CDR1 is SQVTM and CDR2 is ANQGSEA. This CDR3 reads CSVEETGAGSPLHF. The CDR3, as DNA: TGCAGCGTTGAAGAAACGGGGGCTGGATCACCCCTCCACTTT.

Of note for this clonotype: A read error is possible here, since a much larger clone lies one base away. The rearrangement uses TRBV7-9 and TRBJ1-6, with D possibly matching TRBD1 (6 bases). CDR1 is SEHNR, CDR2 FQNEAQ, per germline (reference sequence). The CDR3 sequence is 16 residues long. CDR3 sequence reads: CASSYPTGGYNPPLHF. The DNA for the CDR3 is TGTGCCAGCAGCTACCCGACAGGCGGTTATAATCCACCCCTCCACTTT.

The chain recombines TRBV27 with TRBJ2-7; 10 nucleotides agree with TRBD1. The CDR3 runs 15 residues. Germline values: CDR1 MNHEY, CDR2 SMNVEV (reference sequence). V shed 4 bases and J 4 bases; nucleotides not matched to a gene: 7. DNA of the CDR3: TGTGCCAGCAGTTCCCTTAGGACAGGGGGGTACGAGCAGTACTTC. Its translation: CASSSLRTGGYEQYF.

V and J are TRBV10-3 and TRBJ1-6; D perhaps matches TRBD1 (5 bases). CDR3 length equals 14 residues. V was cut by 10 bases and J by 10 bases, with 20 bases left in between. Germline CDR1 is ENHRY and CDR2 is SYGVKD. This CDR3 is CATLDRMGNSPLHF. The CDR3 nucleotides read TGTGCCACTCTCGACAGAATGGGGAACTCACCCCTCCACTTT.

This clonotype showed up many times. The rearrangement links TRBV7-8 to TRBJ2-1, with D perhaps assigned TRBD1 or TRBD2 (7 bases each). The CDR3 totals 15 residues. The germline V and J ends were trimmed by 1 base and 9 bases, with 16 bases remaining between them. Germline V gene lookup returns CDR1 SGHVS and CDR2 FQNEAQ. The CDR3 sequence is CASSLVRQGGGEQFF. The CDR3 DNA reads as TGTGCCAGCAGCTTAGTTAGACAGGGCGGGGGTGAGCAGTTCTTC.

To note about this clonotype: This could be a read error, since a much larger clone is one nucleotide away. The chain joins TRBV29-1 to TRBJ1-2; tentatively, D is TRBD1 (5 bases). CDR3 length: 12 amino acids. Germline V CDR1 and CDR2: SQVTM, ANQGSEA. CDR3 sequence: CGVGEGNYGYTF. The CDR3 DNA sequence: TGCGGCGTCGGAGAGGGGAACTATGGCTACACCTTC. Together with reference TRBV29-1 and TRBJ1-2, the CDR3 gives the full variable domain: SAVISQKPSRDICQRGTSLTIQCQVDSQVTMMFWYRQQPGQSLTLIATANQGSEATYESGFVIDKFPISRPNLTFSTLTVSNMSPEDSSIYLCGVGEGNYGYTFGSGTRLTVV.

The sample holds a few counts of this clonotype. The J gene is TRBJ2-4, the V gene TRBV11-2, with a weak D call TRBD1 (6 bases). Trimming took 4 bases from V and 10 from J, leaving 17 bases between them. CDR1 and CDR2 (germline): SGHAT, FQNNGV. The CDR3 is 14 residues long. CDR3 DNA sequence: TGTGCCAGCAGCTCAAGTCCAGGGGCCAAAATTCAGTACTTC. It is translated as CASSSSPGAKIQYF.

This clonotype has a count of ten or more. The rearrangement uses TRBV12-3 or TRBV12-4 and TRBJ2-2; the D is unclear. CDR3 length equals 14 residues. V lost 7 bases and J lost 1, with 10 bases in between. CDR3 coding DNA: TGTGCCAGCAACCCGGACGGGAACACCGGGGAGCTGTTTTTT. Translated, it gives CASNPDGNTGELFF.